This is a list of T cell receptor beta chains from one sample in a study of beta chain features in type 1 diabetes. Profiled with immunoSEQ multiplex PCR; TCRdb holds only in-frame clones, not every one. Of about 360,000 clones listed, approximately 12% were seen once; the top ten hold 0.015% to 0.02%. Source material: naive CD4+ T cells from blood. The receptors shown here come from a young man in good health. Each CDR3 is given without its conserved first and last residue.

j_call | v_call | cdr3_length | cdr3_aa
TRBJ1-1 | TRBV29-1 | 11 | SAEMTLNTEAF
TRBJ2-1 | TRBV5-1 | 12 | ASSLVSSYNEQF
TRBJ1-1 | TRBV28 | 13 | ASSGETGGFTEAF
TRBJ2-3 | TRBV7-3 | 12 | ASSFPSRRDTQY
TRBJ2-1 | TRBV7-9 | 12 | ASSHRQDYNEQF
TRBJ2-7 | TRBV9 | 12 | ASSVTGVTYEQY
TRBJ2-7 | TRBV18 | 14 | ASSPRGTSVRYEQY
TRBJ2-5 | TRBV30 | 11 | AWTVGYLETQY
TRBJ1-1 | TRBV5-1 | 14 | ASSLGPGGLDTEAF
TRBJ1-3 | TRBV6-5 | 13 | ASSYTGTTGNTIY
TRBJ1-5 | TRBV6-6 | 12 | ASTNVGGNQPQH